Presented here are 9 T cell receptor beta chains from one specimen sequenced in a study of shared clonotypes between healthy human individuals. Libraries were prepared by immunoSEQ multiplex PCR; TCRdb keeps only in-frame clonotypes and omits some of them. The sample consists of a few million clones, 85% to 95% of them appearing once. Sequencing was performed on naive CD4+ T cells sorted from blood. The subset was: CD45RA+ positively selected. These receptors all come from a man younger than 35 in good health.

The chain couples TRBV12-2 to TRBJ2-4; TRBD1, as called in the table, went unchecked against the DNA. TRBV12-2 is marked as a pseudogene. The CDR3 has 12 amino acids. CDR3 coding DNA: TGTGCAAGTCGCCAGAACCGGACAGCTCAGTACTTC. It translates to CASRQNRTAQYF.

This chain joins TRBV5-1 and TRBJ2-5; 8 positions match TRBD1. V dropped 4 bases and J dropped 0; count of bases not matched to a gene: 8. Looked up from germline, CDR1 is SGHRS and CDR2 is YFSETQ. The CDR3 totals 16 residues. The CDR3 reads CASSRGRTGNQETQYF. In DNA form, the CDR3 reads TGCGCCAGCAGCCGCGGAAGGACAGGGAACCAAGAGACCCAGTACTTC.

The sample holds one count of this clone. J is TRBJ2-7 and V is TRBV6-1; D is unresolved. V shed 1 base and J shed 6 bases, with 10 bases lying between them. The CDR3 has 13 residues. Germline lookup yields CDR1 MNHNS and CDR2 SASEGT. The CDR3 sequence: CASSEGIKGEQYF. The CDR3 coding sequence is TGTGCCAGCAGTGAAGGGATTAAGGGCGAGCAGTACTTC.

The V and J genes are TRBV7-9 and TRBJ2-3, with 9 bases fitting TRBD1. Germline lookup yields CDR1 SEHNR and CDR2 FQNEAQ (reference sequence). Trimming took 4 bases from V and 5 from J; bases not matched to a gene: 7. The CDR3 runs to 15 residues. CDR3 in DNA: TGTGCCAGCAGCTCGTGGACAGGGGTTTTAGATACGCAGTATTTT. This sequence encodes CASSSWTGVLDTQYF.

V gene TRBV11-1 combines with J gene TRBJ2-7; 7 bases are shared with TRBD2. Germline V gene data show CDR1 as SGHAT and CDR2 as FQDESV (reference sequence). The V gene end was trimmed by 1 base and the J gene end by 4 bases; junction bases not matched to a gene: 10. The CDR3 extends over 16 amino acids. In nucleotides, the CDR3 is TGTGCCAGCAGCTTAGGGGATCAGCGGGGCCTATACGAGCAGTACTTC. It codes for CASSLGDQRGLYEQYF. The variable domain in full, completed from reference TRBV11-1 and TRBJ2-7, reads EAEVAQSPRYKITEKSQAVAFWCDPISGHATLYWYRQILGQGPELLVQFQDESVVDDSQLPKDRFSAERLKGVDSTLKIQPAELGDSAMYLCASSLGDQRGLYEQYFGPGTRLTVT.

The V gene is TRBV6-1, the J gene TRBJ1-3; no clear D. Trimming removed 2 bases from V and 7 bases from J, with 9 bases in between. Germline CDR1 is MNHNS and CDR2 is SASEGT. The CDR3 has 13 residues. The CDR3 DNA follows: TGTGCCAGCAGTGAAATCCCGGGGAACACCATATATTTT. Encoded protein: CASSEIPGNTIYF.

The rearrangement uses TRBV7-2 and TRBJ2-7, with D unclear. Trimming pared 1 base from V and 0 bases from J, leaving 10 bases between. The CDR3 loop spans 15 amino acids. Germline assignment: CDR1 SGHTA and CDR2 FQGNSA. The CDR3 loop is CASSLVFLSSYEQYF. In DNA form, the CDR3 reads TGTGCCAGCAGCTTAGTTTTCCTCTCCTCCTACGAGCAGTACTTC.

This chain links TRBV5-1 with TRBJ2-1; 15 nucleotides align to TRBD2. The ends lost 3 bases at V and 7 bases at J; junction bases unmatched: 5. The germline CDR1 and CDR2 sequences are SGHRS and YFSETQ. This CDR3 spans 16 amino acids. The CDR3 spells CASSWGLAGGKNEQFF. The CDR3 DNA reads TGCGCCAGCAGCTGGGGACTAGCGGGAGGTAAAAATGAGCAGTTCTTC.

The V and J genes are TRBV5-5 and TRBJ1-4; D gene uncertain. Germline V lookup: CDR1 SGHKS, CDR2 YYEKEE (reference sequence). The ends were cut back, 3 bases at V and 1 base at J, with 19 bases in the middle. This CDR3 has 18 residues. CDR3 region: CASSSPDGSPRTNEKLFF. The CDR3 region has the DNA TGTGCCAGCAGCTCACCGGACGGAAGCCCGCGAACTAATGAAAAACTGTTTTTT.